This TCR beta chain was identified during a study of cytomegalovirus exposure and HLA in healthy donors. Study results and caveats: Cytomegalovirus association was listed for 164 TCR beta chains. Generally TCR sequences proved uncommon, though certain public TCRs appeared in numerous donors.

Points on this clone: Its target is not known.

Assay: immunoSEQ multiplex PCR; the TCRdb copy retains only in-frame clones and omits some. The sample holds some 150,000 clones; roughly 90% are singletons and the top ten take 0.6% to 0.8%. The sample was PBMCs. The source is a man between 18 and 29 years old in good health and CMV-seronegative.

CDR3 loop: CASSLTGGAHTGELFF. CDR3 nucleotide sequence: TGTGCCAGCAGCTTAACCGGGGGGGCTCACACCGGGGAGCTGTTTTTT. This chain links TRBV7-3 with TRBJ2-2; 8 nucleotides match TRBD2. Germline CDR1 is SGHTA and CDR2 is FQGTGA. The CDR3 runs to 16 residues. Trimming cost V 0 bases and J 3 bases; bases outside gene matches: 3.